Listed here is a single T cell receptor beta chain. Profiled with immunoSEQ multiplex PCR; TCRdb holds only in-frame clones, not every one. Of around 77,000 clones listed, roughly 89% are singletons. These data come from a study of T cell responses to AZD1222 COVID-19 vaccine. Germline lookup yields CDR1 MNHEY and CDR2 SVGAGI. CDR3 length: 12 amino acids. V lost 6 bases and J 3 bases, leaving 8 bases between the germline ends. The source is an adult in good health. V and J are TRBV6-5 and TRBJ1-2; D is perhaps TRBD1 (5 bases). This specimen was peripheral blood, taken on day 0 of AZD1222 vaccination. CDR3 sequence reads: CASSQTDYGYTF. DNA for the CDR3: TGTGCCAGCAGCCAGACAGACTATGGCTACACCTTC.